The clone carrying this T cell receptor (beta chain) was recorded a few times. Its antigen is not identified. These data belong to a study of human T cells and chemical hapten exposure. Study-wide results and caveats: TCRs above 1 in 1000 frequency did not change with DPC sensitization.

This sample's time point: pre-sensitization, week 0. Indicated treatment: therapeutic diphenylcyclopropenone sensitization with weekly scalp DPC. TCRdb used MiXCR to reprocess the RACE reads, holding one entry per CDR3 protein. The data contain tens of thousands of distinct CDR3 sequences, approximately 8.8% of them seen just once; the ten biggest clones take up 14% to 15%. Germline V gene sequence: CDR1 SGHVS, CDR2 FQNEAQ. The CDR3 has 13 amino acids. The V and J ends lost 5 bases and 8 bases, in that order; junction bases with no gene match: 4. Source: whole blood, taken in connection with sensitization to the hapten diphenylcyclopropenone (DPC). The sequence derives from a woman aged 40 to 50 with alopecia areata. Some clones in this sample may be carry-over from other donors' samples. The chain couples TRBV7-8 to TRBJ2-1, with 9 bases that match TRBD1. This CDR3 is CASSGRQGDEQFF. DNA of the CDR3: TGTGCCAGCAGCGGCCGACAGGGGGATGAGCAGTTCTTC.